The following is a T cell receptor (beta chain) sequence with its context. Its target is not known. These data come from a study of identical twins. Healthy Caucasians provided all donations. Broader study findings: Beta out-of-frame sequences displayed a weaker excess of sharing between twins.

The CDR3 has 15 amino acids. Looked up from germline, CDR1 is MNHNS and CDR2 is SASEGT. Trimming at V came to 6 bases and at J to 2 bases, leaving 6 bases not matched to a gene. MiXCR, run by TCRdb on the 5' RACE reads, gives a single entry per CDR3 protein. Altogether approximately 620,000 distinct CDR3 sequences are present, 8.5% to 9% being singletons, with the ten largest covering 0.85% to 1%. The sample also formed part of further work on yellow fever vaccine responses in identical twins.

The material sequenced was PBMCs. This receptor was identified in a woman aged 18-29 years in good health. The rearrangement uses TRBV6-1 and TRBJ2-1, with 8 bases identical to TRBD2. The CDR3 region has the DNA TGTGCCAGCAGCAATACGGGGGGGCCCTACAATGAGCAGTTCTTC. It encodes CASSNTGGPYNEQFF.